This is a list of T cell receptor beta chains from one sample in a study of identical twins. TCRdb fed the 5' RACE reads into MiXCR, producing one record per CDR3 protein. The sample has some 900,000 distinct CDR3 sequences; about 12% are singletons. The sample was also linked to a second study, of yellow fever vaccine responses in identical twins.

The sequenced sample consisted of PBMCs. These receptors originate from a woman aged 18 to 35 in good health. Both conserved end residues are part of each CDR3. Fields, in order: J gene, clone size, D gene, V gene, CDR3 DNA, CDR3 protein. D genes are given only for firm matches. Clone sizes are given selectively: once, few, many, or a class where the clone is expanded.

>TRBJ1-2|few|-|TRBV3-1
TGTGCCAGCAGCCAAGTTGGCAGGGCCGTAGGCTACACCTTC
CASSQVGRAVGYTF
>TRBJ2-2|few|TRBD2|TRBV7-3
TGTGCCAGCAGCTCCAGACTAGCGGGAGGTAACACCGGGGAGCTGTTTTTT
CASSSRLAGGNTGELFF
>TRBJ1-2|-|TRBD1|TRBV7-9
TGTGCCAGCAGCTTGACAGGGATAAGAGGCTACACCTTC
CASSLTGIRGYTF
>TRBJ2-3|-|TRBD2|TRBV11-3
TGTGCCAGCAGCCCCCGTGCGGGGGGGCCGTCAGATACGCAGTATTTT
CASSPRAGGPSDTQYF
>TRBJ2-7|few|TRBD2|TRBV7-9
TGTGCCATCCAGACGGGGGGTGTCTCCTACGAGCAGTACTTC
CAIQTGGVSYEQYF
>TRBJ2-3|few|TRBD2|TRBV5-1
TGCGCCAGCTGGGCGACTAGCACGGATACGCAGTATTTT
CASWATSTDTQYF
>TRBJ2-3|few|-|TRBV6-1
TGTGCCAGCAGTGAGGGAATCACAGATACGCAGTATTTT
CASSEGITDTQYF
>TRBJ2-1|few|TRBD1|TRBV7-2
TGTGCCAGCAAGAACAGGGGGCTCGACAATGAGCAGTTCTTC
CASKNRGLDNEQFF
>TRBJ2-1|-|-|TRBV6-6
TGTGCCAGCCAACTAGGTCCTGAGCAGTTCTTC
CASQLGPEQFF
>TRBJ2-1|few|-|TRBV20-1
TGCAGTGCTAGATCTCGCCCCCCCAAAGGGAGTAGGTTCAATGAGCAGTTCTTC
CSARSRPPKGSRFNEQFF
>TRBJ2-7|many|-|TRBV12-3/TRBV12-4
TGTGCCAGCAGTTTAAGCAGCTCGTCCTACGAGCAGTACTTC
CASSLSSSSYEQYF
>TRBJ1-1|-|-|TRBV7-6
TGTGCCAGCAGCCACGGACAGATGAACACTGAAGCTTTCTTT
CASSHGQMNTEAFF
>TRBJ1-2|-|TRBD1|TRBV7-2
TGTGCCAGCAGCTTTCGTCCCGGGACAGGGAACTATGGCTACACCTTC
CASSFRPGTGNYGYTF
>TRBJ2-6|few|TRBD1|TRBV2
TGTGCCAGCAGGCGCGGGGACAGGGGTTCCTCTGGGGCCAACGTCCTGACTTTC
CASRRGDRGSSGANVLTF
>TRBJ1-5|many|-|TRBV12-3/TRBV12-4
TGTGCCAGCAGTTTAAACACGGATCAGCCCCAGCATTTT
CASSLNTDQPQHF
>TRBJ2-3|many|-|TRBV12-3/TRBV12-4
TGTGCCAGCAGCTTAGGGACCTCTCCAGATACGCAGTATTTT
CASSLGTSPDTQYF
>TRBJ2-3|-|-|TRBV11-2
TGTGCCAGCAGCTTAGATCTGGGTGGGGGCACAGATACGCAGTATTTT
CASSLDLGGGTDTQYF
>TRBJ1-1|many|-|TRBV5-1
TGCGCCAGCAGGGGCCCAGTTCATACGAACACTGAAGCTTTCTTT
CASRGPVHTNTEAFF
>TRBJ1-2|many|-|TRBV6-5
TGTGCCAGCAGTTGGACGGCGAACTATGGCTACACCTTC
CASSWTANYGYTF